This T cell receptor (beta chain) was recovered during a study of cytomegalovirus exposure and HLA in healthy donors. Germline CDR1 reads LNHDA; CDR2 reads SQIVND (reference sequence). Unmatched junction bases numbered 4, after V lost 5 bases and J lost 10 bases. The CDR3 sequence is 12 residues long. This clone was counted a few times. This PCR relied on a set of 60 Vbeta primers and 13 Jbeta primers. The method was immunoSEQ multiplex PCR; TCRdb's version includes in-frame clones alone and lacks a portion of them. Here the sample spans some 94,000 clones, around 70% being singletons. This receptor was obtained from a man aged 50-59 years in good health and CMV-seronegative. The source material was PBMCs. This chain joins TRBV19 and TRBJ1-1; 10 nucleotides line up with TRBD1. CDR3 amino acids: CASSPGTGVAFF. In nucleotides, the CDR3 is TGTGCCAGTAGTCCCGGGACAGGGGTAGCTTTCTTT.